This entry lists 32 T cell receptor beta chains sequenced from one sample in a study of molecular identifiers for immune sequencing clone quantification. In TCRdb, the PCR reads were re-called with MiXCR into one record per CDR3 protein. Of some 590,000 distinct CDR3 sequences in the sample, over 25% were seen once. The sample taken for sequencing was naive CD8+ T cells from blood, with Jurkat cell RNA spiked in. Subset in this sample: FACS-sorted CD8+CD4-CCR7+CD45RA+ naive T cells. Every receptor here comes from a human donor in good health. Some libraries in this study had Jurkat cell RNA spiked in.

Concerning this clonotype: One end of the junction varies from germline; a read error may be responsible. The chain links TRBV6-5 to TRBJ1-5; D call uncertain. Germline V gene lookup returns CDR1 MNHEY and CDR2 SVGAGI. CDR3 length: 13 residues. CDR3 residues: CASSYLKNEPLHF. In DNA form, the CDR3 reads TGTGCCAGCAGTTACTTGAAGAACGAGCCCCTGCATTTT.

The CDR3 loop reads CASSLGVGGHEQYF. The CDR3 DNA follows: TGTGCCAGCAGCTTAGGTGTGGGGGGCCACGAGCAGTACTTC. The chain links TRBV7-9 to TRBJ2-7; D is possibly TRBD1 or TRBD2 (6 bases each). This CDR3 region has 14 residues. The germline V gene encodes CDR1 SEHNR and CDR2 FQNEAQ (reference sequence). V was cut by 1 base and J by 5 bases, with 12 bases left in between.

This clonotype was picked up many times. The V call is TRBV13, the J call TRBJ2-3; D remains unclear. CDR3 length: 12 residues. The ends were cut back, 3 bases at V and 6 bases at J, with 7 bases in the middle. CDR1 and CDR2 (germline): PRHDT, FYEKMQ (reference sequence). The CDR3 nucleotides are TGTGCCAGCAGCTTGTTGAAGGATACGCAGTATTTT. Its protein is CASSLLKDTQYF.

This clonotype has ten or more counts. The germline gene is not matched at one end of the junction; a read error may be the cause. The chain uses TRBV6-6 and TRBJ2-7, with TRBD2 matching 9 bases. The CDR3 is made up of 12 amino acids. The germline gives CDR1 MNHNY, CDR2 SVGAGI (reference sequence). CDR3 sequence: CASSYLREGPNF. The DNA for the CDR3 is TGTGCCAGCAGTTACCTGCGGGAGGGGCCGAACTTC.

This clonotype was observed at least ten times. V gene TRBV3-1 combines with J gene TRBJ2-2; possibly TRBD2 for D (5 bases). The V end was cut by 1 base, the J end by 6 bases, with 15 bases between. CDR1 and CDR2 (germline): LGHDT, YNNKEL (reference sequence). The CDR3 is made up of 16 amino acids. CDR3 loop: CASSQGPGISAGELFF. The CDR3 DNA reads TGTGCCAGCAGCCAAGGTCCGGGAATCAGCGCCGGGGAGCTGTTTTTT.

Details on this clonotype: One end of the junction varies from germline; a read error may be responsible. The CDR3 sequence: CASSYSRSGGNYEQHF. The CDR3 coding sequence is TGTGCCAGCAGTTACTCGAGGTCTGGGGGGAACTATGAGCAGCACTTC. The rearrangement uses TRBV6-2 or TRBV6-3 and TRBJ2-7; weak D call: TRBD2 (6 bases). The CDR3 has 16 residues. Germline CDR1 is MNHEY and CDR2 is SVGEGT.

This clonotype was detected a few times. The chain combines TRBV5-3 with TRBJ2-7, with 9 nucleotides matching TRBD2. TRBV5-3 is an ORF for which the function is uncertain. The CDR3 contains 15 residues. The J segment lost 0 bases and the V segment lost 8 bases, leaving 9 bases of the junction unmatched. The CDR3 loop reads CASSMGLAFSYEQYF. DNA for the CDR3: TGTGCCAGCAGCATGGGACTAGCCTTCTCCTACGAGCAGTACTTC.

This chain connects TRBV30 to TRBJ2-7, with a possible D match to TRBD1 (6 bases). The V end lost 1 base, the J end lost 3 bases, and 10 bases lay between the germline ends. The CDR3 runs to 13 residues. The germline V gene has CDR1 GTSNPN and CDR2 SVGIG (reference sequence). The CDR3 spells CAWSADSDYEQYF. In DNA form, the CDR3 reads TGTGCCTGGAGTGCGGACAGTGACTACGAGCAGTACTTC.

The chain links TRBV27 to TRBJ2-4; D is ambiguous. This CDR3 region has 13 residues. The V gene's germline CDR1 is MNHEY and CDR2 SMNVEV (reference sequence). V dropped 6 bases and J dropped 3 bases, with 9 bases sitting between them. The CDR3 spells CASRELDKNIQYF. The CDR3 nucleotides are TGTGCCAGCAGGGAGTTGGACAAAAACATTCAGTACTTC.

The CDR3 bases are TGTGCCAGCAGTGAAGCTCTCATGGGTCAGTACTTC. It translates to CASSEALMGQYF. The rearrangement links TRBV6-1 to TRBJ2-7; D gene ambiguous. With 0 bases removed from V and 10 bases from J, the gap between germline ends came to 10 bases. This CDR3 spans 12 amino acids. Germline CDR1 and CDR2: MNHNS and SASEGT.

The V call is TRBV19, the J call TRBJ1-6, with a tentative D call TRBD1 (5 bases). CDR1 is LNHDA, CDR2 SQIVND, per germline (reference sequence). The CDR3 has 18 amino acids. V lost 5 bases and J lost 4, with 21 bases in between. The CDR3 is CASSDNPGSVAYNSPLHF. The CDR3 region has the DNA TGTGCCAGTAGTGACAATCCAGGGTCGGTGGCTTATAATTCACCCCTCCACTTT. Full variable domain (rest looked up from reference TRBV19 and TRBJ1-6): DGGITQSPKYLFRKEGQNVTLSCEQNLNHDAMYWYRQDPGQGLRLIYYSQIVNDFQKGDIAEGYSVSREKKESFPLTVTSAQKNPTAFYLCASSDNPGSVAYNSPLHFGNGTRLTVT.

In its sample, this clonotype was seen many times. V usage is TRBV20-1 and J usage is TRBJ2-7; D is perhaps TRBD2 (5 bases). The CDR3 sequence is 14 residues long. The germline V and J ends were trimmed by 1 base and 3 bases, with 13 bases remaining between them. CDR1 and CDR2 (germline): DFQATT, SNEGSKA (reference sequence). The CDR3 sequence is CSARGPTTNYEQYF. CDR3 DNA: TGCAGTGCTAGAGGTCCGACTACAAACTACGAGCAGTACTTC.

Of note for this clonotype: A junction end diverges from the germline sequence, so it may reflect a read error. The rearrangement joins TRBV12-3 or TRBV12-4 to TRBJ1-1; a possible D gene is TRBD1 (5 bases). The CDR3 covers 14 residues. Written as DNA, the CDR3 is TGTGCCAGCGCCCCGGGGCCTCAGAACGCTGAAGCTTTCTTT. Residues: CASAPGPQNAEAFF.

This clonotype was counted only a few times. The chain combines TRBV13 with TRBJ1-5, with 9 nucleotides matching TRBD1. V lost 6 bases, J lost 4 bases, and 7 bases stayed unmatched. The CDR3 spans 15 residues. In germline, CDR1 is PRHDT, CDR2 FYEKMQ (reference sequence). The CDR3 nucleotides are TGTGCCAGCAGGAACCCGGGACAGGGTAATCAGCCCCAGCATTTT. Residues: CASRNPGQGNQPQHF.

The chain uses TRBV19 and TRBJ1-5; D uncertain. The CDR3 consists of 14 residues. The V gene's germline CDR1 is LNHDA and CDR2 SQIVND (reference sequence). Between the trimmed V and J ends, which lost 3 bases and 3 bases, there was a span of 9 bases. The CDR3 is CASSMVIHNQPQHF. Here the CDR3 DNA reads TGTGCCAGTAGTATGGTTATACACAATCAGCCCCAGCATTTT. The full variable domain, completed using reference TRBV19 and TRBJ1-5, is DGGITQSPKYLFRKEGQNVTLSCEQNLNHDAMYWYRQDPGQGLRLIYYSQIVNDFQKGDIAEGYSVSREKKESFPLTVTSAQKNPTAFYLCASSMVIHNQPQHFGDGTRLSIL.

This clonotype has a handful of counts. The V call is TRBV15, the J call TRBJ2-5, with TRBD2 identical over 7 bases. CDR1 and CDR2 from the germline V gene are LNHNV and YYDKDF (reference sequence). V lost 0 bases and J lost 5; bases outside the gene matches: 15. The CDR3 covers 18 residues. The CDR3 nucleotides are TGTGCCACCAGCAGAGATAAGAGTTCCGGACTAGTTTGGGAGACCCAGTACTTC. Amino acids: CATSRDKSSGLVWETQYF. Based on the CDR3 plus reference TRBV15 and TRBJ2-5, the full variable domain is DAMVIQNPRYQVTQFGKPVTLSCSQTLNHNVMYWYQQKSSQAPKLLFHYYDKDFNNEADTPDNFQSRRPNTSFCFLDIRSPGLGDTAMYLCATSRDKSSGLVWETQYFGPGTRLLVL.

In its sample, this clonotype was seen a few times. V gene TRBV18 combines with J gene TRBJ1-1, with 7 bases matching TRBD1. The CDR3 sequence is 17 residues long. CDR1 and CDR2 (germline): KGHSH, LQKENI. V lost 4 bases to trimming and J lost 2 bases; unmatched junction nucleotides: 13. CDR3 protein: CASSRKDRTTDNTEAFF. CDR3 nucleotides: TGTGCCAGCTCACGGAAGGACAGGACGACAGACAACACTGAAGCTTTCTTT.

Comments on this clonotype: This may be a read error, as it is one base from a much larger clone. The chain carries TRBV3-1 and TRBJ2-1; no clear D. The germline gives CDR1 LGHDT, CDR2 YNNKEL (reference sequence). CDR3 size: 16 residues. Trimming cost V 0 bases and J 4 bases, with 13 bases left between them. This CDR3 is CASSQDSWGSYNEQFF. In DNA form, the CDR3 reads TGTGCCAGCAGCCAAGATTCGTGGGGATCGTACAATGAGCAGTTCTTC.

The rearrangement uses TRBV19 and TRBJ2-1; D not resolved. The CDR3 sequence is 15 residues long. Trimming took 2 bases from V and 4 from J, leaving 12 bases between them. Germline lookup yields CDR1 LNHDA and CDR2 SQIVND (reference sequence). CDR3 in DNA: TGTGCCAGTAGTATACTACTGTCCTCGTACAATGAGCAGTTCTTC. Its translation is CASSILLSSYNEQFF.

This clonotype has at least ten counts. The chain employs TRBV7-9 and TRBJ2-2, with D hard to call. The V end lost 5 bases, the J end lost 7 bases, and 14 bases lay between the germline ends. The CDR3 totals 14 residues. Per the germline V gene, CDR1 is SEHNR and CDR2 is FQNEAQ (reference sequence). CDR3 protein: CASSRVIGFGELFF. CDR3 bases: TGTGCCAGCAGCCGTGTGATCGGGTTCGGGGAGCTGTTTTTT. The full variable domain, rest sourced from reference TRBV7-9 and TRBJ2-2, is DTGVSQNPRHKITKRGQNVTFRCDPISEHNRLYWYRQTLGQGPEFLTYFQNEAQLEKSRLLSDRFSAERPKGSFSTLEIQRTEQGDSAMYLCASSRVIGFGELFFGEGSRLTVL.

This clonotype came up many times. Here the CDR3 reads CASSWTSGELFF. The CDR3 DNA is TGCGCCAGCAGCTGGACGAGCGGGGAGCTGTTTTTT. The chain employs TRBV5-1 and TRBJ2-2, with unresolved D. Germline CDR1 SGHRS, CDR2 YFSETQ. This CDR3 contains 12 residues. V lost 3 bases, J lost 7 bases, and 7 bases lay in between.

This clonotype was observed at least ten times. V and J are TRBV4-3 and TRBJ2-5; perhaps TRBD1 as D (5 bases). Trimming stripped 4 bases from V and 0 bases from J, with 9 bases between. The length of the CDR3 is 14 residues. Germline CDR1 and CDR2: LGHNA and YSLEER. CDR3 loop: CASSPRQYQETQYF. In DNA, the CDR3 is TGCGCCAGCAGCCCTCGACAGTACCAAGAGACCCAGTACTTC.

This clonotype was picked up a small number of times. A much larger clone is a single base away; this may be a read error. In nucleotides, the CDR3 is TGCAGCGTTGACCCCGGGAGTCCCCTCCAAGAGACCCAGTACTTC. This sequence encodes CSVDPGSPLQETQYF. This chain links TRBV29-1 with TRBJ2-5; maybe TRBD2 (6 bases). The CDR3 spans 15 residues. CDR1 is SQVTM, CDR2 ANQGSEA, per germline. V gave up 3 bases and J gave up 1 base, with 15 bases separating them.

This clonotype was counted many times. This rearrangement joins TRBV12-3 or TRBV12-4 to TRBJ1-1, with a tentative D call TRBD1 (5 bases). The CDR3 is 14 residues long. Deletions cut 2 bases from V and 0 bases from J, with 7 bases between. CDR3 residues: CASSLHRMNTEAFF. The CDR3 region has the DNA TGTGCCAGCAGTTTACACAGGATGAACACTGAAGCTTTCTTT.

The table lists this clonotype with a few counts. The genes are TRBV29-1 and TRBJ2-2, with D unresolved. In germline, CDR1 is SQVTM, CDR2 ANQGSEA. CDR3 size: 13 residues. V gave up 7 bases and J gave up 0 bases, with 9 bases separating them. The CDR3 is CSAKTANTGELFF. Written as DNA, the CDR3 is TGCAGCGCCAAAACAGCGAACACCGGGGAGCTGTTTTTT.

This rearrangement joins TRBV4-3 to TRBJ1-5; TRBD1 might be the D (5 bases). This CDR3 comprises 15 residues. Germline V CDR1 and CDR2: LGHNA, YSLEER. V was shortened by 0 bases and J by 5 bases, with 11 bases between the two germline ends. CDR3 sequence reads: CASSQDGGRDQPQHF. The CDR3 region has the DNA TGCGCCAGCAGCCAAGATGGTGGCAGGGATCAGCCCCAGCATTTT.

This clonotype came up many times. The chain recombines TRBV20-1 with TRBJ2-7; TRBD2 might be the D (6 bases). CDR3 size: 12 residues. Trimming shortened V by 6 bases and J by 3 bases, and 12 bases separated the two germline ends. Per germline, CDR1 DFQATT and CDR2 SNEGSKA (reference sequence). CDR3: CSAEGTFYEQYF. The CDR3 bases are TGCAGTGCAGAAGGGACTTTCTACGAGCAGTACTTC.

This clonotype came up many times. Here the CDR3 reads CASRPPDSYYGYTF. CDR3 bases: TGTGCCAGCAGGCCTCCGGACAGCTACTATGGCTACACCTTC. J is TRBJ1-2 and V is TRBV28; D perhaps matches TRBD1 (6 bases). Germline V gene data show CDR1 as MDHEN and CDR2 as SYDVKM. V lost 6 bases and J lost 3, with 14 bases in between. The CDR3 contains 14 residues.

There are a few counts of this clonotype. J is TRBJ2-7 and V is TRBV28, with 14 bases that match TRBD2. J lost 4 bases, V lost 4 bases, and 6 bases had no gene match. Germline V gives CDR1 MDHEN, CDR2 SYDVKM. This CDR3 region has 16 residues. This chain's CDR3 is CASSSRGLAGAYEQYF. DNA for the CDR3: TGTGCCAGCAGTTCCCGGGGACTAGCGGGAGCATACGAGCAGTACTTC. Complete variable domain (other parts from reference TRBV28 and TRBJ2-7): DVKVTQSSRYLVKRTGEKVFLECVQDMDHENMFWYRQDPGLGLRLIYFSYDVKMKEKGDIPEGYSVSREKKERFSLILESASTNQTSMYLCASSSRGLAGAYEQYFGPGTRLTVT.

Only one count was recorded for this clonotype. Compared with germline, one end of the junction differs, possibly owing to a read error. The chain uses TRBV6-5 and TRBJ2-7, with a possible D match to TRBD1 (6 bases). Germline-derived CDR1 and CDR2 are MNHEY and SVGAGI. The CDR3 extends over 14 amino acids. CDR3 nucleotide sequence: TGTGCCGGCAGTTACTCTGGGGGCCCCTACGAGCAGTACTTC. Translation gives CAGSYSGGPYEQYF.

This clonotype has a handful of counts. The chain combines TRBV19 with TRBJ1-5, with D unresolved. Per germline, CDR1 LNHDA and CDR2 SQIVND (reference sequence). This CDR3 has 14 amino acids. Trimming took off 7 bases at V and 0 bases at J, with 10 bases between the two ends. CDR3 region: CASTRTDSNQPQHF. CDR3 nucleotides: TGTGCCAGTACTAGGACCGATAGCAATCAGCCCCAGCATTTT.

The chain has TRBV4-3 and TRBJ2-7, with 8 bases matching TRBD1. Trimming took 0 bases from V and 5 from J; bases not matched to a gene: 6. Per the germline V gene, CDR1 is LGHNA and CDR2 is YSLEER. The CDR3 is 15 residues long. As DNA, the CDR3 is TGCGCCAGCAGCCAAGACTGGGACAGGTCTAACGAGCAGTACTTC. It translates to CASSQDWDRSNEQYF.